This T cell receptor beta chain was captured by sequencing in a study of post-analysis software for immune sequencing data. Sequencing libraries made from TCR beta cDNA carried unique molecular identifiers. TCRdb called the PCR reads again in MiXCR, with one record for every CDR3 protein. The sample gives about 540,000 distinct CDR3 sequences, 30% to 40% of which show up once; 6% is in the top ten. As for this clonotype: Its matching antigen is unknown.

The CDR3 is 12 amino acids. Looked up from germline, CDR1 is SNHLY and CDR2 is FYNNEI. Trimming left V 5 bases short and J 10 bases short, with 12 bases between. The study, taken as a whole, reports: Batch-mates among the samples co-clustered strongly by F measure. Compared with controls, patients had more of five or six TRBV segments, including TRBV5-6, TRBV5-1 and TRBV20-1.

The genes are TRBV2 and TRBJ2-1; TRBD1 is a possible D gene (6 bases). The sequence came from a girl younger than 18 with multiple sclerosis. The sequencing sample was made of blood. The CDR3 here is CASSQQGFEQFF. CDR3 bases: TGTGCCAGCAGTCAACAGGGATTCGAGCAGTTCTTC.